Only a few counts were recorded for the clone carrying this TCR beta chain. The table came from immunoSEQ multiplex PCR; TCRdb's copy has only in-frame clones and leaves some out. The table has some 89,000 clones, 80% to 90% seen once. This specimen belongs to a study of blood T cell repertoires in COVID-19. The germline CDR1 and CDR2 sequences are SEHNR and FQNEAQ (reference sequence). The V gene end was trimmed by 3 bases and the J gene end by 7 bases; junction bases not matched to a gene: 10. The CDR3 extends over 15 amino acids. V and J are TRBV7-9 and TRBJ1-2, with 8 bases fitting TRBD1. The sequenced material came from peripheral blood. The origin of this receptor is a human donor in a cohort sampled during active COVID-19. The CDR3 here is CASSFGTGQGGGYTF. Written as DNA, the CDR3 is TGTGCCAGCAGCTTCGGAACTGGACAGGGCGGTGGCTACACCTTC.